Listed below are T cell receptor beta chains from one sample, sequenced in a study of blood T cell repertoires in COVID-19. The table came from immunoSEQ multiplex PCR; TCRdb's copy has only in-frame clones and leaves some out. The sample carries about 250,000 clones, roughly 80% recorded once. Material: peripheral blood. Receptors were obtained from a woman aged 60-70 years with active or convalescent COVID-19. CDR3s include the opening cysteine and the closing phenylalanine or tryptophan. Each record gives: V gene, D gene, clone size, J gene, CDR3 DNA, CDR3 protein. D genes are given only for firm matches. A row's size may be missing; if present it is once, few, many or a size class.

v_call: TRBV29-1; d_call: NA; clone_size: once; j_call: TRBJ2-1; cdr3_nt: TGCAGCGTTGAACTTGGAGAGAATGAGCAGTTCTTC; cdr3_aa: CSVELGENEQFF
v_call: TRBV18; d_call: NA; clone_size: NA; j_call: TRBJ2-2; cdr3_nt: TGTGCCAGCTCACCAGTGACGGGTGACACCGGGGAGCTGTTTTTT; cdr3_aa: CASSPVTGDTGELFF
v_call: TRBV6-5; d_call: TRBD1; clone_size: NA; j_call: TRBJ1-4; cdr3_nt: TGTGCCAGCACCGTAGGACAGGTGAATGAAAAACTGTTTTTT; cdr3_aa: CASTVGQVNEKLFF
v_call: TRBV2; d_call: TRBD1; clone_size: NA; j_call: TRBJ1-2; cdr3_nt: TGTGCCAGCAGTGAATCCGACAGGGTTGGGGGCTACACCTTC; cdr3_aa: CASSESDRVGGYTF
v_call: TRBV28; d_call: NA; clone_size: few; j_call: TRBJ1-6; cdr3_nt: TGTGCCAGCAGTTGGGACACAGCGGGGAATTCACCCCTCCACTTT; cdr3_aa: CASSWDTAGNSPLHF
v_call: TRBV7-9; d_call: NA; clone_size: NA; j_call: TRBJ1-2; cdr3_nt: TGTGCCAGCAGCTTAGCGCGCGGGGTAGCAGGCTATGGCTACACCTTC; cdr3_aa: CASSLARGVAGYGYTF
v_call: TRBV19; d_call: TRBD1; clone_size: NA; j_call: TRBJ1-1; cdr3_nt: TGTGCCAGTAGTATTAGCAGGGGGCACACTGAAGCTTTCTTT; cdr3_aa: CASSISRGHTEAFF
v_call: TRBV2; d_call: TRBD1; clone_size: NA; j_call: TRBJ1-6; cdr3_nt: TGTGCCAGCAGTGGACAGGGGAGTCCACCCCTCCACTTT; cdr3_aa: CASSGQGSPPLHF
v_call: TRBV2; d_call: NA; clone_size: NA; j_call: TRBJ2-1; cdr3_nt: TGTGCCAGCGGGAGGGGACAAGGAGGGGACAATGAGCAGTTCTTC; cdr3_aa: CASGRGQGGDNEQFF
v_call: TRBV2; d_call: TRBD1; clone_size: NA; j_call: TRBJ2-3; cdr3_nt: TGTGCCAGCAGTTTATCGCCCGACAGGGGGCTACCTCCTAGCACAGATACGCAGTATTTT; cdr3_aa: CASSLSPDRGLPPSTDTQYF
v_call: TRBV6-1; d_call: TRBD1; clone_size: few; j_call: TRBJ2-7; cdr3_nt: TGTGCCAGCAGTGATGGGACAGCGAGCTCCTACGAGCAGTACTTC; cdr3_aa: CASSDGTASSYEQYF
v_call: TRBV2; d_call: TRBD2; clone_size: NA; j_call: TRBJ2-5; cdr3_nt: TGTGCCAGCAGTCAATACTTGACTAGCGGGGGAGAGACCCAGTACTTC; cdr3_aa: CASSQYLTSGGETQYF
v_call: TRBV4-1; d_call: NA; clone_size: NA; j_call: TRBJ2-1; cdr3_nt: TGCGCCAGCAGCCTCCAGACAGAATACAATGAGCAGTTCTTC; cdr3_aa: CASSLQTEYNEQFF
v_call: TRBV7-9; d_call: NA; clone_size: NA; j_call: TRBJ1-5; cdr3_nt: TGTGCCAGCAGCTCCACATCCAGGGAACAGCCCCAGCATTTT; cdr3_aa: CASSSTSREQPQHF
v_call: TRBV29-1; d_call: TRBD1; clone_size: NA; j_call: TRBJ2-3; cdr3_nt: TGCAGCGTTGAAGCGGGACAGTTTTTCACAGATACGCAGTATTTT; cdr3_aa: CSVEAGQFFTDTQYF
v_call: TRBV6-5; d_call: NA; clone_size: few; j_call: TRBJ2-7; cdr3_nt: TGTGCCAGCAGTAGGGACTCCTGGAGAGAGCAGTACTTC; cdr3_aa: CASSRDSWREQYF
v_call: TRBV6-1; d_call: TRBD1; clone_size: NA; j_call: TRBJ2-3; cdr3_nt: TGTGCCAGCAGTGACCTGGACAGGGGGCTTTCTACGCAGTATTTT; cdr3_aa: CASSDLDRGLSTQYF
v_call: TRBV6-5; d_call: NA; clone_size: once; j_call: TRBJ1-2; cdr3_nt: TGTGCCAGCAGACCAGGGTTTAACTATGGCTACACCTTC; cdr3_aa: CASRPGFNYGYTF
v_call: TRBV4-1; d_call: NA; clone_size: NA; j_call: TRBJ1-5; cdr3_nt: TGCGCCAGCAGCCAGGAGCGTAGCAATCAGCCCCAGCATTTT; cdr3_aa: CASSQERSNQPQHF
v_call: TRBV6-5; d_call: TRBD1; clone_size: NA; j_call: TRBJ2-3; cdr3_nt: TGTGCCAGCAGGGACAGGGGGCGCGGGACAGATACGCAGTATTTT; cdr3_aa: CASRDRGRGTDTQYF